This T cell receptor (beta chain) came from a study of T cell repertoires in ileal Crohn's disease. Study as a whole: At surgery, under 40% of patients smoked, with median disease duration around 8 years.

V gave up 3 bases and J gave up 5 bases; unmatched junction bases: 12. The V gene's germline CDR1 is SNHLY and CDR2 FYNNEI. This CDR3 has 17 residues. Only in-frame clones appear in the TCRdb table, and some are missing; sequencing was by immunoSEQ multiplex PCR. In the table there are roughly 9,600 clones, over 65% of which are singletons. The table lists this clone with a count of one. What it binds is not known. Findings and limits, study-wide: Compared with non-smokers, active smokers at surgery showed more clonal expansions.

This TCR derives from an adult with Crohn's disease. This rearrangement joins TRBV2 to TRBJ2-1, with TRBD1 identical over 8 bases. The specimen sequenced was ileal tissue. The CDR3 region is CASSDPRQGSHHNEQFF. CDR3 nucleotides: TGTGCCAGCAGTGACCCCCGACAGGGGTCCCATCACAATGAGCAGTTCTTC.